Below are 8 T cell receptor beta chains sequenced from a single sample in a study of blood T cells in healthy people across ages. Primers used in a second PCR of roughly 6 to 11 cycles were a sample-barcoded 5' primer and a J-beta primer mix. Each CDR3 protein is one row after TCRdb ran MiXCR on the 5' RACE reads. The repertoire holds around 940,000 distinct CDR3 sequences, roughly 51% seen once, with about 22% in the top ten. The material sequenced was blood. Every receptor here comes from a woman aged 55 to 70 in good health.

The V and J genes are TRBV4-1 and TRBJ1-1; a weak D match, TRBD1 (5 bases). Germline V CDR1 and CDR2: MGHRA, YSYEKL. Trimming pared 2 bases from V and 3 bases from J, leaving 7 bases between. CDR3 size: 13 residues. The CDR3 here is CASSQRQYTEAFF. For the CDR3, the DNA is TGCGCCAGCAGCCAAAGACAGTACACTGAAGCTTTCTTT.

This clonotype was detected only a few times. V gene TRBV18 combines with J gene TRBJ2-7, with no clear D. V lost 1 base to trimming and J lost 1 base, with 8 bases between them. The CDR3 is 14 residues long. From germline, CDR1 is KGHSH and CDR2 LQKENI. The CDR3 protein is CASSPLGMSYEQYF. The DNA for the CDR3 is TGTGCCAGCTCACCACTTGGGATGTCCTACGAGCAGTACTTC. Looking up the rest from reference TRBV18 and TRBJ2-7 gives the full variable domain: NAGVMQNPRHLVRRRGQEARLRCSPMKGHSHVYWYRQLPEEGLKFMVYLQKENIIDESGMPKERFSAEFPKEGPSILRIQQVVRGDSAAYFCASSPLGMSYEQYFGPGTRLTVT.

This chain links TRBV27 with TRBJ2-1; weak D call: TRBD1 (6 bases). This CDR3 spans 14 amino acids. The germline V and J ends were trimmed by 8 bases and 0 bases, with 11 bases remaining between them. The germline gives CDR1 MNHEY, CDR2 SMNVEV (reference sequence). The CDR3 region has the DNA TGTGCCAGCCGGGACATAAGCTCCTACAATGAGCAGTTCTTC. Protein: CASRDISSYNEQFF.

This sequence joins TRBV3-1 and TRBJ1-2; 8 nucleotides line up with TRBD1. The CDR3 spans 15 residues. The V gene's germline CDR1 is LGHDT and CDR2 YNNKEL (reference sequence). Germline trimming cut 0 bases from V and 7 bases from J; bases unmatched to any gene: 7. The CDR3 DNA follows: TGTGCCAGCAGCCAAGATCTTGACAGGGGATCTGGCTACACCTTC. It yields the protein CASSQDLDRGSGYTF.

V gene TRBV29-1 combines with J gene TRBJ2-7; 7 nucleotides match TRBD2. The CDR3 sequence is 13 residues long. Germline values: CDR1 SQVTM, CDR2 ANQGSEA. J gave up 4 bases and V 4 bases, and 7 bases lay outside the gene matches. The CDR3 loop reads CSVGGAGAYEQYF. CDR3 DNA sequence: TGCAGCGTTGGTGGGGCGGGAGCGTACGAGCAGTACTTC.

V usage is TRBV28 and J usage is TRBJ2-3; no reliable D call. Trimming removed 3 bases from V and 1 base from J, with 14 bases in between. The CDR3 spans 16 residues. Germline V gene lookup returns CDR1 MDHEN and CDR2 SYDVKM. CDR3 nucleotides: TGTGCCAGCAGTTTTGTAGCTTCAACCGGCACAGATACGCAGTATTTT. This translates into CASSFVASTGTDTQYF.

This clonotype was observed a few times. The rearrangement links TRBV3-1 to TRBJ2-7, with 8 bases identical to TRBD2. J gave up 2 bases and V 4 bases, and 7 bases lay outside the gene matches. The CDR3 is made up of 15 amino acids. CDR1 and CDR2 (germline): LGHDT, YNNKEL (reference sequence). Here the CDR3 reads CASSPRLALTYEQYF. The CDR3 bases are TGTGCCAGCAGCCCCCGACTAGCGCTAACCTACGAGCAGTACTTC.

This clonotype was recorded a few times. The chain recombines TRBV9 with TRBJ2-4; D may be TRBD1 (7 bases). The better agreement between TRBJ2-7 and the DNA end casts doubt on the J call. CDR3 length: 14 residues. The V gene's germline CDR1 is SGDLS and CDR2 YYNGEE. The CDR3: CASSAQGGVREQYF. For the CDR3, the DNA is TGTGCCAGCAGCGCCCAGGGGGGAGTACGCGAGCAGTACTTC.